The clone carrying this TCR beta chain has only one observation. The antigen is not known. Treatment defined: roughly 10-day PBMC culture with coronavirus spike peptide pools or control peptides (ViraFEST assay). The sample comes from a study of vaccination and CD4 T cells after COVID-19. V shed 5 bases and J shed 1 base, with 13 bases lying between them. Germline CDR1 reads GTSNPN; CDR2 reads SVGIG (reference sequence). This CDR3 has 14 residues. With the Oncomine TCR Beta short-read assay, DNA from cultured CD4+ T cells was sequenced. MiXCR, run by TCRdb on the PCR reads, gives a single entry per CDR3 protein. The sample records some 22,000 distinct CDR3 sequences, around 70% being singletons.

This clonotype was obtained from a human donor who received a COVID-19 vaccine. This chain connects TRBV30 to TRBJ2-3; D is perhaps TRBD2 (5 bases). The sequencing here drew on CD4+ T cells from blood, cultured in vitro, taken after SARS-CoV-2 vaccination. CDR3: CAWGYHSGTDTQYF. The DNA for the CDR3 is TGTGCCTGGGGATACCATAGCGGCACAGATACGCAGTATTTT.